Detailed here is one T cell receptor (beta chain). The sample originates from a study of blood T cell repertoires in COVID-19. For the study at large: The cDNA or gDNA used as material had been derived from T cells, B-cell-depleted T cells, or PBMCs.

The V and J ends lost 1 base and 0 bases, in that order; junction bases with no gene match: 6. There are 17 residues in the CDR3. The germline V gene has CDR1 SGDLS and CDR2 YYNGEE. Profiling relied on immunoSEQ multiplex PCR, and the TCRdb table lists in-frame clones only, not all of them. The sample gives about 270,000 clones, 81% of which show up once; 2.5% to 3% is in the top ten. The source is a woman between 55 and 75 years old with active or convalescent COVID-19. The sequenced material came from peripheral blood. The rearrangement joins TRBV9 to TRBJ2-3; 9 bases fit TRBD1. CDR3 residues: CASSVSQGQGSTDTQYF. The CDR3 DNA sequence: TGTGCCAGCAGCGTATCCCAGGGACAGGGAAGCACAGATACGCAGTATTTT.